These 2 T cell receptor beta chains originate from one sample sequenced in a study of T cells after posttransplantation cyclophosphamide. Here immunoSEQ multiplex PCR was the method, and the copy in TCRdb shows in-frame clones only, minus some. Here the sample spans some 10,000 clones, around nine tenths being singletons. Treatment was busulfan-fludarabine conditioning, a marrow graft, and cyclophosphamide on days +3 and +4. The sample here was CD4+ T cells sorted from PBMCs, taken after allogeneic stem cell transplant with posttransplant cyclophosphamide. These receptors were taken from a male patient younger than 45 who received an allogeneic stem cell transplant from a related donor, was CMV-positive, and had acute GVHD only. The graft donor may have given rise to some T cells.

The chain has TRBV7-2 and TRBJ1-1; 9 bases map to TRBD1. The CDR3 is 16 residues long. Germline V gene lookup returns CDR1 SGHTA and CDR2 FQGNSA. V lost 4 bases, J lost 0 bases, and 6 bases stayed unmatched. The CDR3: CASSYRTGAMNTEAFF. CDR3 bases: TGTGCCAGCAGCTACCGGACAGGGGCAATGAACACTGAAGCTTTCTTT.

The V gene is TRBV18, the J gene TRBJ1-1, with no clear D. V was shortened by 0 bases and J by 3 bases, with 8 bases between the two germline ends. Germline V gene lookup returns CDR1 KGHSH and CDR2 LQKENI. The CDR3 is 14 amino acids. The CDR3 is CASSPPGGYTEAFF. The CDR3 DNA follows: TGTGCCAGCTCACCACCTGGAGGGTACACTGAAGCTTTCTTT.